This passage covers 29 T cell receptor beta chains from one sample sequenced in a study of cytomegalovirus exposure and HLA in healthy donors. Researchers ran the PCR with 60 Vbeta and 13 Jbeta primers. Method: immunoSEQ multiplex PCR; TCRdb's copy keeps in-frame clones and lacks some. The sample shows around 130,000 clones, 70% to 80% of them seen only once. Sequenced: PBMCs. All receptors come from a woman in her forties or fifties in good health and CMV-seronegative.

This chain links TRBV30 with TRBJ2-1, with 12 nucleotides matching TRBD2. Germline CDR1 is GTSNPN and CDR2 is SVGIG (reference sequence). Unmatched junction bases numbered 3, after V lost 4 bases and J lost 8 bases. CDR3 length equals 13 residues. DNA for the CDR3: TGTGCCTGGATGACTAGCGGGAGCTATGAGCAGTTCTTC. Amino acid sequence: CAWMTSGSYEQFF.

The chain recombines TRBV13 with TRBJ2-7, with 7 positions matching TRBD1. V lost 10 bases and J lost 4; bases outside the gene matches: 7. This CDR3 region has 12 residues. The V gene's germline CDR1 is PRHDT and CDR2 FYEKMQ (reference sequence). The CDR3 DNA reads TGTGCCACCAAGGGGGCTCGATACGAGCAGTACTTC. Protein: CATKGARYEQYF.

This chain joins TRBV7-2 and TRBJ2-2, with TRBD1 as a possible D gene (6 bases). V gave up 5 bases and J gave up 6 bases, with 13 bases separating them. The CDR3 consists of 14 residues. Germline values: CDR1 SGHTA, CDR2 FQGNSA. The CDR3 region is CASSLDRFPGELFF. For the CDR3, the DNA is TGTGCCAGCAGCCTGGACAGATTCCCCGGGGAGCTGTTTTTT.

This chain uses TRBV6-4 with TRBJ2-5; TRBD2 matches at 13 bases. Germline CDR1 is MRHNA and CDR2 is SNTAGT. V shed 4 bases and J 2 bases; nucleotides not matched to a gene: 10. The CDR3 contains 18 residues. The CDR3 is CASSATSGRAGGQETQYF. Here the CDR3 DNA reads TGTGCCAGCAGTGCTACTAGCGGGAGGGCCGGGGGGCAAGAGACCCAGTACTTC.

The chain combines TRBV6-4 with TRBJ1-1; maybe TRBD1 (6 bases). This CDR3 region has 17 residues. V was pared by 2 bases and J by 0 bases, with 16 bases between. The germline gives CDR1 MRHNA, CDR2 SNTAGT. The CDR3 bases are TGTGCCAGCAGTGACACCTCAGGGGTCTCGATGAACACTGAAGCTTTCTTT. Translated: CASSDTSGVSMNTEAFF.

J is TRBJ2-3 and V is TRBV20-1; 8 nucleotides match TRBD1. Germline CDR1 and CDR2: DFQATT and SNEGSKA (reference sequence). The trim removed 3 bases at V and 8 bases at J, leaving 1 base unmatched. The CDR3 extends over 11 amino acids. The CDR3 sequence: CSASTGGTQYF. Here the CDR3 DNA reads TGCAGTGCTAGTACAGGGGGTACGCAGTATTTT.

J is TRBJ2-1 and V is TRBV5-1; 7 bases are shared with TRBD2. The CDR3 runs 17 residues. V gave up 0 bases and J gave up 2 bases; unmatched junction bases: 8. Germline V CDR1 and CDR2: SGHRS, YFSETQ. CDR3 in DNA: TGCGCCAGCAGCTTGGTGGGCGGGAGAAATACCTACAATGAGCAGTTCTTC. Translation: CASSLVGGRNTYNEQFF.

Written as DNA, the CDR3 is TGTGCCAGCAGTTACCAGAGCGGGAGGGACGAGACCCAGTACTTC. Its protein is CASSYQSGRDETQYF. The chain links TRBV6-5 to TRBJ2-5; 10 bases are a match to TRBD2. Germline V CDR1 and CDR2: MNHEY, SVGAGI. The length of the CDR3 is 15 residues. The V and J ends lost 2 bases and 5 bases, in that order; junction bases with no gene match: 5.

The chain combines TRBV19 with TRBJ1-2; no clear D. V was pared by 1 base and J by 5 bases, with 11 bases between. The germline V gene has CDR1 LNHDA and CDR2 SQIVND (reference sequence). The CDR3 is 14 amino acids. The CDR3 loop is CASSIGVGSYGYTF. The DNA of the CDR3 is TGTGCCAGTAGTATAGGGGTGGGCAGTTATGGCTACACCTTC.

This clone came up a few times. This chain uses TRBV6-5 with TRBJ2-7; 9 bases match TRBD1. This CDR3 has 13 residues. The V segment lost 5 bases and the J segment 4 bases; nucleotides outside the gene matches: 3. Germline CDR1 and CDR2: MNHEY and SVGAGI. Here the CDR3 reads CASSPGTGYEQYF. The CDR3 DNA follows: TGTGCCAGCAGTCCCGGGACAGGGTACGAGCAGTACTTC.

Notes on this clone: One end of the junction is discordant with germline, which a read error may explain. The chain recombines TRBV4-3 with TRBJ1-5; the D is unclear. Germline V gives CDR1 LGHNA, CDR2 YSLEER. CDR3 length: 14 amino acids. CDR3 protein: CASSQDHSNQPQNF. CDR3 DNA sequence: TGCGCCAGCAGCCAAGATCATAGCAATCAGCCCCAGAATTTT.

The chain couples TRBV21-1 to TRBJ2-3; the tabulated D call, TRBD2, remains unverified against the DNA. TRBV21-1 is classified as a pseudogene. The CDR3 spans 14 residues. CDR3 bases: TGTGCCAAGGGGAGGCTAGCGGGCACAGATACGCAGTATTTT. It yields the protein CAKGRLAGTDTQYF.

The genes are TRBV28 and TRBJ1-5; unclear D gene. The germline gives CDR1 MDHEN, CDR2 SYDVKM. V lost 4 bases to trimming and J lost 3 bases, with 10 bases between them. This CDR3 contains 14 residues. The CDR3 protein is CASSYRGFNQPQHF. The CDR3 nucleotides read TGTGCCAGCAGTTATCGGGGTTTCAATCAGCCCCAGCATTTT.

This clone was picked up a small number of times. The J gene is TRBJ2-7, the V gene TRBV5-8; TRBD1 aligns across 9 bases. Trimming took 4 bases from V and 3 from J; bases not matched to a gene: 5. CDR1 is SGHTS and CDR2 is YDEGEE in the germline V gene. The CDR3 sequence is 14 residues long. CDR3 residues: CASSPTGGHYEQYF. The DNA for the CDR3 is TGTGCCAGCAGCCCGACAGGGGGACACTACGAGCAGTACTTC. Full variable domain (outside the CDR3, taken from reference TRBV5-8 and TRBJ2-7): EAGVTQSPTHLIKTRGQQATLRCSPISGHTSVYWYQQALGLGLQFLLWYDEGEERNRGNFPPRFSGRQFPNYSSELNVNALELEDSALYLCASSPTGGHYEQYFGPGTRLTVT.

The chain joins TRBV7-9 to TRBJ1-1, with D unresolved. This CDR3 spans 13 amino acids. Germline V gene sequence: CDR1 SEHNR, CDR2 FQNEAQ (reference sequence). V lost 2 bases, J lost 1 base, and 5 bases lay in between. The CDR3 DNA reads TGTGCCAGCAGCTTATCCCGGAACACTGAAGCTTTCTTT. Translation gives CASSLSRNTEAFF.

The chain couples TRBV5-6 to TRBJ1-1; 9 bases are a match to TRBD1. The junction had 2 bases not matched to a gene; V was cut back by 4 bases and J by 7 bases. In germline, CDR1 is SGHDT, CDR2 YYEEEE. The CDR3 totals 12 residues. The CDR3 sequence is CASSGTGIEAFF. The CDR3 nucleotides are TGTGCCAGCAGCGGGACAGGGATTGAAGCTTTCTTT.

This clone was observed a few times. The rearrangement links TRBV6-5 to TRBJ1-3; D perhaps matches TRBD1 (5 bases). This CDR3 has 15 residues. The germline V and J ends were trimmed by 4 bases and 0 bases, with 10 bases remaining between them. CDR1 is MNHEY, CDR2 SVGAGI, per germline. The CDR3 loop reads CASSFQGLSGNTIYF. The CDR3 DNA reads as TGTGCCAGCAGTTTTCAGGGTCTCTCTGGAAACACCATATATTTT.

This clone has just a few counts. This chain links TRBV19 with TRBJ2-7; TRBD2 is a possible D gene (6 bases). Trimming left V 2 bases short and J 4 bases short, with 9 bases between. The CDR3 has 13 amino acids. Per the germline V gene, CDR1 is LNHDA and CDR2 is SQIVND (reference sequence). This CDR3 is CASSIRGRYEQYF. The CDR3 DNA sequence: TGTGCCAGTAGTATACGAGGGAGGTACGAGCAGTACTTC. Using reference TRBV19 and TRBJ2-7 for the parts outside the CDR3, the full variable domain is DGGITQSPKYLFRKEGQNVTLSCEQNLNHDAMYWYRQDPGQGLRLIYYSQIVNDFQKGDIAEGYSVSREKKESFPLTVTSAQKNPTAFYLCASSIRGRYEQYFGPGTRLTVT.

The J gene is TRBJ1-5, the V gene TRBV28, with a tentative D call TRBD1 (6 bases). Germline values: CDR1 MDHEN, CDR2 SYDVKM. There are 14 residues in the CDR3. The V end lost 4 bases, the J end lost 1 base, and 8 bases lay between the germline ends. In DNA, the CDR3 is TGTGCCAGCAGTTCGGACAGCAGCAATCAGCCCCAGCATTTT. This sequence encodes CASSSDSSNQPQHF.

The rearrangement uses TRBV13 and TRBJ2-1; TRBD2 agrees at 7 bases. Germline CDR1 reads PRHDT; CDR2 reads FYEKMQ (reference sequence). V was clipped by 3 bases and J by 7 bases; unmatched bases: 9. The CDR3 extends over 15 amino acids. The DNA for the CDR3 is TGTGCCAGCAGCTTCGGTGGGAGGGGTGGGAATGAGCAGTTCTTC. This gives the protein CASSFGGRGGNEQFF.

The V gene is TRBV7-7, the J gene TRBJ2-7; 9 nucleotides match TRBD1. This CDR3 region has 16 residues. Germline values: CDR1 SSHAT, CDR2 FNYEAQ (reference sequence). The CDR3 spells CASSLLQDRGVYEQYV. Here the CDR3 DNA reads TGTGCTAGCAGCTTACTCCAGGACAGGGGAGTGTACGAGCAGTACGTC.

This clone was counted between two and nine times. The chain employs TRBV29-1 and TRBJ2-7; 8 bases agree with TRBD2. V was pared by 2 bases and J by 3 bases, with 3 bases of the junction left unmatched. The CDR3 length is 13 residues. Per the germline V gene, CDR1 is SQVTM and CDR2 is ANQGSEA. The chain's CDR3 is CSVEREGLYEQYF. Here the CDR3 DNA reads TGCAGCGTTGAACGGGAGGGCCTCTACGAGCAGTACTTC.

This clone was seen a few times. V is TRBV28 and J is TRBJ1-1, with D maybe TRBD1 (5 bases). Trimming left V 5 bases short and J 6 bases short, with 13 bases between. CDR1 MDHEN and CDR2 SYDVKM come from the germline V gene. This CDR3 has 13 amino acids. The CDR3 DNA follows: TGTGCCAGCAGTCTTAGGTGGGGGGCTGAAGCTTTCTTT. It specifies CASSLRWGAEAFF.

V is TRBV4-1 and J is TRBJ1-1; maybe TRBD1 (6 bases). Germline V gene sequence: CDR1 MGHRA, CDR2 YSYEKL. Trimming shortened V by 0 bases and J by 6 bases, and 14 bases separated the two germline ends. This CDR3 region has 15 residues. CDR3 loop: CASSQEWDTYSEAFF. CDR3 DNA: TGCGCCAGCAGCCAAGAATGGGACACCTACTCTGAAGCTTTCTTT.

The chain has TRBV4-3 and TRBJ1-3; TRBD1 is a possible D gene (5 bases). Per germline, CDR1 LGHNA and CDR2 YSLEER. Trimming took off 0 bases at V and 4 bases at J, with 10 bases between the two ends. The CDR3 spans 15 residues. The CDR3 DNA is TGCGCCAGCAGCCAAGAAATAGGGGTCGGAAACACCATATATTTT. It codes for CASSQEIGVGNTIYF.

Concerning this clone itself: At one end, the junction sequence differs from germline, possibly due to a read error. CDR3 loop: CASSFRLTTSYGYPF. For the CDR3, the DNA is TGTGCCAGCAGTTTTAGGTTGACAACCAGCTATGGCTACCCCTTC. The V call is TRBV28, the J call TRBJ1-2; no clear D. This CDR3 comprises 15 residues. The V gene's germline CDR1 is MDHEN and CDR2 SYDVKM.

The chain uses TRBV30 and TRBJ2-5; D is undetermined. Trimming left V 2 bases short and J 4 bases short, with 5 bases between. The CDR3 loop spans 11 amino acids. Germline-derived CDR1 and CDR2 are GTSNPN and SVGIG (reference sequence). The CDR3 spells CAWSPGETQYF. The CDR3 DNA reads as TGTGCCTGGAGTCCGGGAGAGACCCAGTACTTC.

The chain links TRBV9 to TRBJ1-1, with 7 positions matching TRBD1. The germline CDR1 and CDR2 sequences are SGDLS and YYNGEE. With 3 bases clipped from V and 1 base from J, the junction kept 6 bases outside the gene matches. This CDR3 contains 15 residues. The CDR3 loop is CASSAQTGRNTEAFF. CDR3 nucleotides: TGTGCCAGCAGCGCCCAGACAGGGAGGAACACTGAAGCTTTCTTT. The whole variable domain, filled in from reference TRBV9 and TRBJ1-1, reads DSGVTQTPKHLITATGQRVTLRCSPRSGDLSVYWYQQSLDQGLQFLIQYYNGEERAKGNILERFSAQQFPDLHSELNLSSLELGDSALYFCASSAQTGRNTEAFFGQGTRLTVV.

A word on this clone: Within the sample, other DNA sequences also encode this same CDR3. The chain recombines TRBV6-1 with TRBJ1-2; D is possibly TRBD1 (6 bases). Trimming removed 1 base from V and 8 bases from J, with 14 bases in between. Germline CDR1 is MNHNS and CDR2 is SASEGT. The CDR3 extends over 14 amino acids. The CDR3 DNA follows: TGTGCCAGCAGTGAAGGGGGGGGCGTAGGGGGCTACACCTTC. As protein: CASSEGGGVGGYTF.